This TCR beta chain was profiled in a study of blood T cell repertoires in COVID-19. The CDR3 runs 14 residues. Germline V CDR1 and CDR2: MNHNY, SVGAGI (reference sequence). V lost 2 bases and J lost 3; bases outside the gene matches: 4. The data were produced by immunoSEQ multiplex PCR, yet TCRdb's version contains in-frame clones alone and is incomplete. The sample gives more than 140,000 clones, around 80% of which show up once; approximately 7.1% is in the top ten. This clone was seen a handful of times. Other DNA sequences from this sample encode an identical CDR3 as well. This TCR was recovered from a woman in her forties or fifties in a cohort sampled during active or convalescent COVID-19. V and J are TRBV6-6 and TRBJ2-7; 7 positions match TRBD1. The specimen was peripheral blood. Written as DNA, the CDR3 is TGTGCCAGCAGTTACACTGGACAGGACTACGAGCAGTACTTC. Translating it yields CASSYTGQDYEQYF.